The clone carrying this T cell receptor (beta chain) has just one count. Trimming took 10 bases from V and 2 from J, leaving 12 bases between them. This CDR3 has 13 residues. From germline, CDR1 is SNHLY and CDR2 FYNNEI. The data were taken from a study of T cell responses to AZD1222 COVID-19 vaccine. The protocol was immunoSEQ multiplex PCR, while the TCRdb copy is restricted to in-frame clones and leaves out a portion. The data show around 170,000 clones, approximately 91% seen once. The receptor was derived from an adult in good health. Sequenced material: peripheral blood, taken on day 0 of AZD1222 vaccination. The chain employs TRBV2 and TRBJ1-5, with TRBD1 as a possible D gene (5 bases). The CDR3 is CATTGQGNQPQHF. The CDR3 DNA sequence: TGTGCCACCACGGGGCAAGGCAATCAGCCCCAGCATTTT. The full variable domain, completed using reference TRBV2 and TRBJ1-5, is EPEVTQTPSHQVTQMGQEVILRCVPISNHLYFYWYRQILGQKVEFLVSFYNNEISEKSEIFDDQFSVERPDGSNFTLKIRSTKLEDSAMYFCATTGQGNQPQHFGDGTRLSIL.